The clone carrying this T cell receptor beta chain was seen repeatedly, ten times or more. What it binds is not known. Every patient had bone marrow sampled while the disease was active. This sample is part of a study of read filtering for tumor transcriptome and immune sequencing. Study overall: Patients were approximately 17 male and some 15 female, mean age 65.9 years, range roughly 47 to 80. DNase treatment preceded whole-transcriptome library preparation. Study-level results: This fraction held mixed bone marrow immune cells after CD138-negative sorting.

In germline, CDR1 is SQVTM, CDR2 ANQGSEA. The CDR3 spans 12 residues. Trimming removed 6 bases from V and 6 bases from J; junction bases left unmatched: 5. The library was built from roughly 400 ng RNA with molecular barcoded adaptors for alpha/delta and beta/gamma chains. MiXCR, applied by TCRdb to the reads, yields one record per CDR3 protein. The profile shows over 50,000 distinct CDR3 sequences, approximately 19% of them singletons. The sample was a population of CD138-negative cells sorted from bone marrow. The sequence was collected from a donor at least 40 years old with multiple myeloma. The rearrangement uses TRBV29-1 and TRBJ2-1; 7 positions agree with TRBD1. CDR3 sequence: CSVRQGPNEQFF. In DNA, the CDR3 is TGCAGCGTCCGACAGGGCCCCAATGAGCAGTTCTTC.